The rows below give T cell receptor beta chains drawn from one sample of a study of T cell responses to AZD1222 COVID-19 vaccine. The assay was immunoSEQ multiplex PCR, and TCRdb's table has in-frame clones only and misses some. The repertoire consists of around 99,000 clones, with about 88% occurring once and the leading ten covering about a sixth. Sequenced here: peripheral blood, sampled on day 0 of AZD1222 vaccination. The receptors here all came from an adult in good health. CDR3s include the opening cysteine and the closing phenylalanine or tryptophan. D genes are given only for firm matches. Clone size is shown for a subset of rows, as once, few, many or a class of expanded clone.

v_gene	j_gene	d_gene	abundance	CDR3nt	CDR3aa
TRBV4-1	TRBJ1-5	.	.	TGCGCCAGCAGCCAAGTTTCAAGCAATCAGCCCCAGCATTTT	CASSQVSSNQPQHF
TRBV7-9	TRBJ1-4	TRBD1	.	TGTGCCAGCAGCCTCGGACAGGGGCGAACAACTAATGAAAAACTGTTTTTT	CASSLGQGRTTNEKLFF
TRBV4-1	TRBJ1-1	TRBD1	.	TGCGCCAGCAGCCAAGGGACAGGGGGGATGTTTGAAGCTTTCTTT	CASSQGTGGMFEAFF
TRBV19	TRBJ1-5	TRBD1	.	TGTGCCAGTAGTCCTTGGACAGGGGGAGGAAGCAATCAGCCCCAGCATTTT	CASSPWTGGGSNQPQHF
TRBV7-6	TRBJ2-1	TRBD2	.	TGTGCCAGCGAGAAGGCCGGACTAGACTACAATGAGCAGTTCTTC	CASEKAGLDYNEQFF
TRBV6-5	TRBJ1-1	.	.	TGTGCCAGCCTGCAGGTTACTGAAGCTTTCTTT	CASLQVTEAFF
TRBV7-2	TRBJ2-3	TRBD1	.	TGTGCCAGCAGCGAAATGGGACAGGCGACAGATACGCAGTATTTT	CASSEMGQATDTQYF
TRBV4-1	TRBJ2-4	.	.	TGCGCCAGCAGCCCCCTCGGGGGAAGCCCCCGGGACATTCAGTACTTC	CASSPLGGSPRDIQYF
TRBV24-1	TRBJ1-1	TRBD1	.	TGTGCCACCAGTGAGCCGGCGACAGGGTGGGCTTTCTTT	CATSEPATGWAFF
TRBV3-1/TRBV3-2	TRBJ1-3	TRBD1	.	TGTGCCAGCAACTTTGGACAGGGGAACACCATATATTTT	CASNFGQGNTIYF
TRBV24-1	TRBJ2-7	TRBD1	few	TGTGCCACCAGCTCCCGGACAGGGGGCTTCGAGCAGTACTTC	CATSSRTGGFEQYF
TRBV10-3	TRBJ1-1	TRBD1	.	TGTGCCATCACCGACAGGGGGTATGAAGCTTTCTTT	CAITDRGYEAFF
TRBV28	TRBJ2-7	.	.	TGTGCCAGCAGTTCTCGGGGGGCCACCCTACGAGGGCAGTACTTC	CASSSRGATLRGQYF
TRBV4-1	TRBJ2-1	.	medium-sized	TGCGCCAGCAGCGGCTGGGATGGGGCCGATGAGCAGTTCTTC	CASSGWDGADEQFF
TRBV19	TRBJ1-1	.	.	TGTGCCAGTAGTATCGGCGGGGTCACTGAAGCTTTCTTT	CASSIGGVTEAFF
TRBV12-3/TRBV12-4	TRBJ1-2	.	.	TGTGCCAGCAGTTTAAAGGGCCCCTATGGCTACACCTTC	CASSLKGPYGYTF
TRBV2	TRBJ1-5	.	.	TGTGCCAGCAGACCCGAACAGGGCGGGGAAAAGCATTTT	CASRPEQGGEKHF
TRBV28	TRBJ1-4	.	few	TGTGCCAGCAGTCTGACCGTAGCTAATGAAAAACTGTTTTTT	CASSLTVANEKLFF
TRBV11-1	TRBJ2-1	TRBD1	few	TGTGCCAGCAGCTTGGGAGACAGGGATGAGCAGTTCTTC	CASSLGDRDEQFF
TRBV18	TRBJ1-4	.	once	TGTGCCAGCTCACAGGGACTGGCTAATGAAAAACTGTTTTTT	CASSQGLANEKLFF
TRBV18	TRBJ1-5	.	.	TGTGCCAGCTCACCACAGGACGGTTACAATCAGCCCCAGCATTTT	CASSPQDGYNQPQHF
TRBV9	TRBJ1-1	.	.	TGTGCCAGCAGCTTATCTTGGGGGAACACTGAAGCTTTCTTT	CASSLSWGNTEAFF
TRBV2	TRBJ1-1	TRBD1	.	TGTGCCAGCAACGAGGGACAGACTGAAGCTTTCTTT	CASNEGQTEAFF
TRBV19	TRBJ1-2	.	few	TGTGCCAGTAGTATAGGAGACTTGGGAGGCTACACCTTC	CASSIGDLGGYTF
TRBV28	TRBJ1-2	.	.	TGTGCCAGCAGCCACCATGCCGCCGGGCAGGCCTATGGCTACACCTTC	CASSHHAAGQAYGYTF
TRBV5-4	TRBJ1-1	.	once	TGTGCCAGCAGCCCCCTCGGGGGGATTACTCCAACTGAAGCTTTCTTT	CASSPLGGITPTEAFF
TRBV5-6	TRBJ1-2	.	.	TGTGCCAGCAGCTTCCTATTTGGGGGGGATGGCTACACCTTC	CASSFLFGGDGYTF